The 4 T cell receptor beta chains below were found in one sample sequenced in a study of T-cell reconstitution after alpha-beta-depleted transplantation in children. Unique molecular identifiers were built into the TCRbeta library. TCRdb ran MiXCR on the PCR reads and lists one entry per CDR3 protein. This table has more than 550,000 distinct CDR3 sequences, about 10% appearing once. The material was PBMCs from the stem cell graft donor, obtained from the stem cell graft. The receptor source for this set is a human donor who donated a stem cell graft to a child with acute myeloid leukemia.

This clonotype was seen many times. The rearrangement links TRBV10-3 to TRBJ1-6; 9 nucleotides agree with TRBD1. Germline values: CDR1 ENHRY, CDR2 SYGVKD. Trimming removed 6 bases from V and 5 bases from J; junction bases left unmatched: 2. The CDR3 is 14 residues long. The CDR3 reads CAIRGTGNNSPLHF. The CDR3 DNA follows: TGTGCCATCAGGGGGACAGGGAATAATTCACCCCTCCACTTT.

Comment on this clonotype: A read error may produce the germline difference seen at one junction end. The gene calls are TRBV6-1 and TRBJ2-3; the match to TRBD1 covers 11 bases. This CDR3 has 14 amino acids. CDR1 and CDR2 from the germline V gene are MNHNS and SASEGT. CDR3 nucleotides: TGTGCCAGCAGTCATTTGGGACAGGGGGTTTCGGTAGATTTT. Its translation: CASSHLGQGVSVDF.

V and J are TRBV7-2 and TRBJ2-2, with 13 bases that match TRBD2. V lost 5 bases, J lost 7 bases, and 7 bases stayed unmatched. Germline CDR1 is SGHTA and CDR2 is FQGNSA. The CDR3 loop spans 16 amino acids. CDR3 sequence: CASSPRLAGGHGELFF. The DNA for the CDR3 is TGTGCCAGCAGCCCTAGACTAGCGGGAGGTCACGGGGAGCTGTTTTTT.

This clonotype was picked up many times. This chain joins TRBV21-1 and TRBJ1-6. TRBV21-1 counts as a pseudogene. The CDR3 runs 18 residues. This CDR3 is CASSNKESGDGGNSPLHF. CDR3 sequence (DNA): TGTGCCAGCAGCAATAAGGAGAGCGGGGACGGAGGAAATTCACCCCTCCACTTT.